The sample holds many counts of the clone carrying this T cell receptor beta chain. This sample is drawn from a study of neurological immune-mediated disorders. TCRdb redid the calling of the 5' RACE reads with MiXCR, one entry per CDR3 protein. The sample includes under 80,000 distinct CDR3 sequences, about 9.7% of them seen just once. The source of this sequence is a man aged 50-60 years in good health. Material: PBMCs.

The CDR3 sequence: CASSEGLADTYQETQYF. The CDR3, as DNA: TGTGCCAGCAGCGAGGGACTAGCGGACACATACCAAGAGACCCAGTACTTC. The chain employs TRBV9 and TRBJ2-5, with 11 bases lining up with TRBD2. V lost 3 bases, J lost 0 bases, and 7 bases stayed unmatched. This CDR3 has 17 residues. CDR1 is SGDLS and CDR2 is YYNGEE in the germline V gene.